The 31 T cell receptor beta chains below come from one sample, sequenced in a study of regulatory T cells in long-lasting Graves disease. Documented time point: newly diagnosed GD, antithyroid drugs for less than 3 months. From PBMCs, RNA was extracted and then used to make the TCR library. Libraries of TCR beta came from iRepertoire HTBI primers plus Arm-PCR of CDR3 regions. TCRdb reprocessed the multiplex PCR reads with MiXCR, giving one entry per CDR3 protein. This table has more than 300,000 distinct CDR3 sequences, approximately 12% appearing once. The sample was also linked to a second study, of T cells in Graves' hyperthyroidism and ophthalmopathy.

The sample consisted of peripheral blood mononuclear cells (PBMCs), taken at new diagnosis, from a patient treated with antithyroid drugs. Receptor source: a woman under 30 with Graves disease.

In this sample, this clonotype turned up many times. J is TRBJ2-5 and V is TRBV5-8; 12 bases fit TRBD2. Germline lookup yields CDR1 SGHTS and CDR2 YDEGEE. Germline trimming cut 0 bases from V and 9 bases from J; bases unmatched to any gene: 6. The CDR3 spans 15 residues. CDR3 sequence reads: CASSLGRTSGMSQYF. Here the CDR3 DNA reads TGTGCCAGCAGCTTGGGACGGACTAGCGGGATGTCCCAGTACTTC.

A few counts support this clonotype. This chain uses TRBV4-3 with TRBJ2-7, with D perhaps being TRBD1 or TRBD2 (6 bases each). The V gene's germline CDR1 is LGHNA and CDR2 YSLEER. This CDR3 has 15 amino acids. V was pared by 2 bases and J by 4 bases, with 15 bases between. The chain's CDR3 is CASSQLSGGGYEQYF. For the CDR3, the DNA is TGCGCCAGCAGCCAATTATCCGGGGGCGGTTACGAGCAGTACTTC.

This clonotype was counted ten times or more. The CDR3 region has the DNA TGTGCCAGCTCACCCCGGGACAGGGCCCTCAATGAGCAGTTCTTC. It yields the protein CASSPRDRALNEQFF. V and J are TRBV18 and TRBJ2-1, with 9 bases identical to TRBD1. The CDR3 has 15 residues. The germline V gene has CDR1 KGHSH and CDR2 LQKENI. Germline trimming cut 3 bases from V and 6 bases from J; bases unmatched to any gene: 6.

This clonotype occurred a few times. The V gene is TRBV5-4, the J gene TRBJ1-4; D gene ambiguous. This CDR3 comprises 14 residues. Germline-derived CDR1 and CDR2 are SGHNT and YYREEE (reference sequence). Trimming shortened V by 1 base and J by 6 bases, and 10 bases separated the two germline ends. In nucleotides, the CDR3 is TGTGCCAGCAGCTTGAGGGCAGAGGATGAAAAACTGTTTTTT. Translated: CASSLRAEDEKLFF.

This clonotype was detected many times. V gene TRBV18 combines with J gene TRBJ2-1; 9 bases agree with TRBD1. The V gene's germline CDR1 is KGHSH and CDR2 LQKENI. V lost 2 bases and J lost 6; bases outside the gene matches: 5. The CDR3 extends over 15 amino acids. In nucleotides, the CDR3 is TGTGCCAGCTCACCAGGGGACAGGGTAGTCAATGAGCAGTTCTTC. The encoded protein is CASSPGDRVVNEQFF.

As for this clonotype: With a much larger clone just one base away, this may be a read error. The chain has TRBV5-5 and TRBJ2-7, with D possibly being TRBD1 or TRBD2 (5 bases each). The CDR3 is made up of 17 amino acids. Trimming removed 4 bases at V and 7 bases at J, with 27 bases between. Germline assignment: CDR1 SGHKS and CDR2 YYEKEE (reference sequence). CDR3 sequence: CASSPRPGTTSYNEQYF. The CDR3 DNA reads as TGTGCCAGCAGCCCCCGACCCGGGACCACCTCCTACAATGAGCAGTACTTC.

This clonotype has only a few counts. This chain uses TRBV7-3 with TRBJ2-2, with 8 bases matching TRBD2. Germline CDR1 and CDR2: SGHTA and FQGTGA. This CDR3 has 18 residues. Trimming took 5 bases from V and 5 from J; bases not matched to a gene: 16. CDR3 nucleotide sequence: TGTGCCAGCAGCCCATGGGGGGGAGCGGGAGTGATGACCGGGGAGCTGTTTTTT. Residues: CASSPWGGAGVMTGELFF. Full variable domain (missing parts from reference TRBV7-3 and TRBJ2-2): GAGVSQTPSNKVTEKGKYVELRCDPISGHTALYWYRQSLGQGPEFLIYFQGTGAADDSGLPNDRFFAVRPEGSVSTLKIQRTERGDSAVYLCASSPWGGAGVMTGELFFGEGSRLTVL.

This rearrangement joins TRBV6-2 or TRBV6-3 to TRBJ1-1, with unresolved D. Trimming removed 9 bases from V and 1 base from J, with 21 bases in between. CDR1 MNHEY and CDR2 SVGEGT come from the germline V gene. CDR3 length equals 16 residues. The CDR3 nucleotides are TGTGCCAGTAACTGGGAACTCCAGTGGGGGAACACTGAAGCTTTCTTT. Residues: CASNWELQWGNTEAFF.

This clonotype was picked up many times. The rearrangement links TRBV20-1 to TRBJ2-1, with 8 bases lining up with TRBD2. Germline values: CDR1 DFQATT, CDR2 SNEGSKA (reference sequence). The V gene end was trimmed by 4 bases and the J gene end by 2 bases; junction bases not matched to a gene: 7. The CDR3 length is 15 residues. The CDR3 protein is CSAKAGTRAYNEQFF. DNA of the CDR3: TGCAGTGCTAAGGCCGGGACTAGGGCCTACAATGAGCAGTTCTTC.

This clonotype was counted at least ten times. The rearrangement uses TRBV6-2 or TRBV6-3 and TRBJ1-1; 9 nucleotides line up with TRBD1. The trim removed 1 base at V and 5 bases at J, leaving 5 bases unmatched. There are 15 residues in the CDR3. Germline values: CDR1 MNHEY, CDR2 SVGEGT. As DNA, the CDR3 is TGTGCCAGCAGTTACTTCGGGACAGGGAAGACTGAAGCTTTCTTT. Its protein product is CASSYFGTGKTEAFF.

V gene TRBV24-1 combines with J gene TRBJ1-2, with D perhaps matching TRBD1 (5 bases). The V end was cut by 0 bases, the J end by 1 base, with 11 bases between. Germline loops: CDR1 KGHDR, CDR2 SFDVKD. The CDR3 consists of 16 residues. CDR3 region: CATSDLGHWINYGYTF. Here the CDR3 DNA reads TGTGCCACCAGTGATTTGGGACACTGGATTAACTATGGCTACACCTTC.

Comment on this clonotype: A much larger clone differs by one base, so this may be a read error. The chain uses TRBV20-1 and TRBJ1-6; D ambiguous. CDR1 and CDR2 (germline): DFQATT, SNEGSKA (reference sequence). The CDR3 has 13 residues. The CDR3 DNA is TGCAGTGGGGTGAGCTCCTATAATTCACCCCTCAACTTT. Amino acids: CSGVSSYNSPLNF.

This clonotype was counted at least ten times. The rearrangement links TRBV20-1 to TRBJ2-1, with unresolved D. Germline CDR1 is DFQATT and CDR2 is SNEGSKA (reference sequence). V was cut by 0 bases and J by 4 bases, with 16 bases left in between. The CDR3 spans 16 residues. In nucleotides, the CDR3 is TGCAGTGCTAGAGATCTCAACTTTGGCGAATACAATGAGCAGTTCTTC. Encoded protein: CSARDLNFGEYNEQFF.

This clonotype was picked up many times. The chain joins TRBV12-3 or TRBV12-4 to TRBJ2-5; the D is unclear. The CDR3 runs 12 residues. V dropped 6 bases and J dropped 3 bases, with 8 bases sitting between them. The chain's CDR3 is CASSSYEETQYF. The CDR3 DNA is TGTGCCAGCAGCTCCTACGAAGAGACCCAGTACTTC.

This clonotype was counted many times. The V gene is TRBV12-3 or TRBV12-4, the J gene TRBJ2-1; 11 positions match TRBD1. The CDR3 extends over 14 amino acids. Germline trimming cut 3 bases from V and 7 bases from J; bases unmatched to any gene: 2. The CDR3 loop is CASSFGTGGNEQFF. Here the CDR3 DNA reads TGTGCCAGCAGTTTCGGGACAGGGGGGAATGAGCAGTTCTTC.

In its sample, this clonotype was seen many times. The chain carries TRBV7-3 and TRBJ1-1, with 7 bases lining up with TRBD1. The CDR3 contains 14 residues. Germline V lookup: CDR1 SGHTA, CDR2 FQGTGA. Trimming took 2 bases from V and 4 from J; bases not matched to a gene: 4. The CDR3 loop is CASSLSHRGTEAFF. The CDR3 bases are TGTGCCAGCAGCTTATCTCACAGGGGCACTGAAGCTTTCTTT.

The chain is built from TRBV12-3 or TRBV12-4 and TRBJ1-5; 7 bases fit TRBD1. The CDR3 extends over 15 amino acids. V lost 7 bases and J lost 2; bases outside the gene matches: 8. Here the CDR3 DNA reads TGTGCCAGCACCCGACAGGGTACTCGCAATCAGCCCCAGCATTTT. Translation gives CASTRQGTRNQPQHF.

The V and J genes are TRBV15 and TRBJ2-1; no firm D call. CDR3 length: 14 amino acids. Trimming removed 5 bases at V and 3 bases at J, with 11 bases between. Germline assignment: CDR1 LNHNV and CDR2 YYDKDF (reference sequence). In nucleotides, the CDR3 is TGTGCCACCAGCTGGATGGATGTCTACAATGAGCAGTTCTTC. Translated: CATSWMDVYNEQFF.

The J gene is TRBJ1-2, the V gene TRBV15; D is perhaps TRBD1 (6 bases). This CDR3 spans 14 amino acids. Germline V lookup: CDR1 LNHNV, CDR2 YYDKDF (reference sequence). Trimming left V 0 bases short and J 8 bases short, with 13 bases between. For the CDR3, the DNA is TGTGCCACCAGCAGAGACCCACAGGGAAGAGGCTACACCTTC. Translating it yields CATSRDPQGRGYTF.

This clonotype was observed at least ten times. The chain joins TRBV7-6 to TRBJ2-1; 8 bases are a match to TRBD2. This CDR3 region has 13 residues. After removal of 3 bases from V and 6 bases from J, the junction contained 1 base not matched to a gene. Germline values: CDR1 SGHVS, CDR2 FNYEAQ. CDR3 protein: CASSFRGGNEQFF. DNA of the CDR3: TGTGCCAGCAGCTTTCGGGGGGGCAATGAGCAGTTCTTC.

There are a few counts of this clonotype. V usage is TRBV20-1 and J usage is TRBJ2-7; a weak D match, TRBD1 (5 bases). The CDR3 runs 19 residues. Germline CDR1 and CDR2: DFQATT and SNEGSKA (reference sequence). The ends were cut back, 1 base at V and 4 bases at J, with 29 bases in the middle. CDR3 DNA: TGCAGTGCTAGAGTACGGTTTCGTTTCCAGGGTAGTCCCACGTACGAGCAGTACTTC. It is translated as CSARVRFRFQGSPTYEQYF.

The J gene is TRBJ2-1, the V gene TRBV7-3; D is possibly TRBD2 (5 bases). V lost 5 bases to trimming and J lost 8 bases, with 13 bases between them. Germline CDR1 SGHTA, CDR2 FQGTGA. The CDR3 sequence is 13 residues long. The CDR3 region is CASSQYLADEQFF. Written as DNA, the CDR3 is TGTGCCAGCAGCCAATATCTAGCAGATGAGCAGTTCTTC.

This clonotype has only a few counts. This chain uses TRBV6-1 with TRBJ1-5; D may be TRBD1 (5 bases). This CDR3 is 16 amino acids long. V was shortened by 5 bases and J by 1 base, with 15 bases between the two germline ends. CDR1 and CDR2 from the germline V gene are MNHNS and SASEGT. CDR3 amino acids: CASSPPGGGSNQPQHF. The CDR3 bases are TGTGCCAGCAGTCCACCGGGCGGGGGAAGCAATCAGCCCCAGCATTTT.

This clonotype has a count of ten or more. This rearrangement joins TRBV12-3 or TRBV12-4 to TRBJ2-5, with TRBD2 matching over 14 bases. The CDR3 length is 15 residues. J gave up 4 bases and V 6 bases, and 4 bases lay outside the gene matches. CDR3 nucleotides: TGTGCCAGCAGATTGACTAGCGGGGGGGCAGAGACCCAGTACTTC. The encoded protein is CASRLTSGGAETQYF.

This clonotype was seen a handful of times. V usage is TRBV20-1 and J usage is TRBJ1-1; D not resolved. This CDR3 has 11 amino acids. Trimming removed 4 bases at V and 8 bases at J, with 11 bases between. Germline CDR1 is DFQATT and CDR2 is SNEGSKA (reference sequence). CDR3 sequence (DNA): TGCAGTGCTATCCGAACCTTGGAAGCTTTCTTT. Its protein is CSAIRTLEAFF.

This clonotype was counted at least ten times. The chain is built from TRBV28 and TRBJ2-1; 14 bases are shared with TRBD2. V gave up 6 bases and J gave up 7 bases; unmatched junction bases: 5. Germline CDR1 is MDHEN and CDR2 is SYDVKM. The CDR3 totals 15 residues. As DNA, the CDR3 is TGTGCCAGCAGACGGGGACTAGCGGGAGTTAATGAGCAGTTCTTC. The encoded protein is CASRRGLAGVNEQFF.

The rearrangement uses TRBV5-1 and TRBJ1-2; D is perhaps TRBD1 (5 bases). The V gene lost 5 bases and the J gene lost 4 bases, with 15 bases spanning the gap. There are 14 residues in the CDR3. CDR1 SGHRS and CDR2 YFSETQ come from the germline V gene. The CDR3 nucleotides read TGCGCCAGCAGTCCATGGGGGAGTACCTATGGCTACACCTTC. It translates to CASSPWGSTYGYTF.

This clonotype was recorded at least ten times. The rearrangement uses TRBV7-3 and TRBJ2-5; unclear D gene. Germline V gene lookup returns CDR1 SGHTA and CDR2 FQGTGA. Trimming removed 4 bases at V and 10 bases at J, with 16 bases between. This CDR3 has 13 residues. The CDR3 reads CASSSQPTLDQYF. The DNA for the CDR3 is TGTGCCAGCAGCTCCCAACCCACTTTGGACCAGTACTTC.

This clonotype was found a few times. The chain is built from TRBV6-1 and TRBJ2-2; TRBD2 matches at 9 bases. V lost 5 bases to trimming and J lost 6 bases; unmatched junction nucleotides: 10. The length of the CDR3 is 16 residues. The germline V gene has CDR1 MNHNS and CDR2 SASEGT. In DNA, the CDR3 is TGTGCCAGCAGTCGTAAAAGCGGGAGGCTTCCCGGGGAGCTGTTTTTT. Translating it yields CASSRKSGRLPGELFF.

This clonotype showed up just a few times. J is TRBJ1-6 and V is TRBV2; unclear D gene. This CDR3 has 12 residues. Trimming cost V 6 bases and J 7 bases, with 7 bases left between them. Germline loops: CDR1 SNHLY, CDR2 FYNNEI. The CDR3 here is CASSRSNSPLHF. The CDR3 DNA reads TGTGCCAGCAGCAGATCAAATTCACCCCTCCACTTT.

This clonotype was observed many times. This sequence joins TRBV20-1 and TRBJ1-5; 10 nucleotides match TRBD1. This CDR3 spans 15 amino acids. The V segment lost 2 bases and the J segment 2 bases; nucleotides outside the gene matches: 3. Germline V gene data show CDR1 as DFQATT and CDR2 as SNEGSKA (reference sequence). CDR3 in amino acids: CSARRTGGGNQPQHF. In DNA form, the CDR3 reads TGCAGTGCTAGAAGGACAGGGGGTGGCAATCAGCCCCAGCATTTT.